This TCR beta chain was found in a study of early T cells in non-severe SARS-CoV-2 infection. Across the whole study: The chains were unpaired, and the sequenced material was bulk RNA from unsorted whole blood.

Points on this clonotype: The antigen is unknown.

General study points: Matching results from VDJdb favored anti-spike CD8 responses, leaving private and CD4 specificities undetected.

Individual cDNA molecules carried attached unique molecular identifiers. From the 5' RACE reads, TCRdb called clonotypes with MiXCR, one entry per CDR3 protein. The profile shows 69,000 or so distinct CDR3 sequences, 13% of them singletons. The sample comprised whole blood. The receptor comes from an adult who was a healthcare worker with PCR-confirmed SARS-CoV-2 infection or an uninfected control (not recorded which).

CDR3: CASSLGTDSLVPQHF. DNA of the CDR3: TGTGCCAGCAGCTTGGGGACAGATTCCCTTGTGCCCCAGCATTTT. V is TRBV5-5 and J is TRBJ1-5; D is perhaps TRBD1 (6 bases). This CDR3 has 15 residues. Trimming took 0 bases from V and 9 from J, leaving 16 bases between them. Looked up from germline, CDR1 is SGHKS and CDR2 is YYEKEE (reference sequence).